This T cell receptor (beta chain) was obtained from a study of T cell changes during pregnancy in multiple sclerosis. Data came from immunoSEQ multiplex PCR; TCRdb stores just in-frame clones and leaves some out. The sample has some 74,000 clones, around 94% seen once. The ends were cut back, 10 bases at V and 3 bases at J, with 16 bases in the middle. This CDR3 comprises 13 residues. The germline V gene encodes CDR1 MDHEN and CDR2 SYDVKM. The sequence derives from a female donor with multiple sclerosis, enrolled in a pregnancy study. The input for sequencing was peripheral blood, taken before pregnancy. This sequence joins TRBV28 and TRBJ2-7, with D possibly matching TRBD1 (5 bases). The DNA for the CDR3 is TGTGCCACCACGAGGACAAGCCTCTACGAGCAGTACTTC. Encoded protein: CATTRTSLYEQYF.